The entry that follows covers one TCR beta chain sequence. Antigen: not known. CDR1 and CDR2 (germline): SGHTA, FQGTGA. The CDR3 is made up of 17 amino acids. Trimming took off 2 bases at V and 5 bases at J, with 18 bases between the two ends. The data stem from a study of cytomegalovirus exposure and HLA in healthy donors. PCR amplification relied on 60 Vbeta primers (plus 13 Jbeta primers). Original data processing: Unique TCR beta chains numbered roughly 84 million in a later analysis, with about 11 million shared. Generated by immunoSEQ multiplex PCR, the TCRdb table keeps only in-frame clones and is missing some. V, J and clone size are taken as reported in that table, and D and trimming were inferred from the DNA itself. The profile shows roughly 88,000 clones, over 60% of them singletons. Whole-study findings and limits: Likely technical artifact: a cluster of highly shared sequence variants. Earlier analysis found most TCR beta V segments productive about 87% or about 30% of the time.

The sequenced sample consisted of PBMCs. This chain joins TRBV7-3 and TRBJ2-2, with D tentatively TRBD2 (6 bases). The origin of this receptor is a man younger than 40 in good health and CMV-seropositive. CDR3 bases: TGTGCCAGCAGCTTAGCCCTTAAAGGAGGGGAAACCGGGGAGCTGTTTTTT. Translation: CASSLALKGGETGELFF.